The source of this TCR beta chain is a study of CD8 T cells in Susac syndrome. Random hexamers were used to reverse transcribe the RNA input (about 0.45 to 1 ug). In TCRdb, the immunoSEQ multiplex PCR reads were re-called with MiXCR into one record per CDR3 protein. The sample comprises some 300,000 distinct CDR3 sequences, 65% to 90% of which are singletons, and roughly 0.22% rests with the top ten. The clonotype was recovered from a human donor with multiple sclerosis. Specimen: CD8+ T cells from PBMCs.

The CDR3 is CASSQALSWDEQFF. In nucleotides, the CDR3 is TGTGCCAGCAGCCAAGCGCTTAGCTGGGATGAGCAGTTCTTC. The rearrangement joins TRBV14 to TRBJ2-1, with unresolved D. Germline V gene data show CDR1 as SGHDN and CDR2 as FVKESK. The V gene lost 1 base and the J gene lost 8 bases, with 12 bases spanning the gap. This CDR3 spans 14 amino acids.